This TCR beta chain was sequenced in a study of cytomegalovirus exposure and HLA in healthy donors. To note about this clone: Antigen specificity is unknown.

Study-wide findings and caveats: Previous analysis showed most TCR beta V segments were productive about 87% or about 30% of the time. The study recorded 150 to 200 TCR beta chains that were cytomegalovirus-associated. A later analysis showed that HLA-associated TCR beta chains had undergone more clonal expansion than equally common others.

Primers included in the PCR were 60 Vbeta and 13 Jbeta primers. Generated by immunoSEQ multiplex PCR, the TCRdb table keeps only in-frame clones and is missing some. The table records approximately 190,000 clones, 82% of them present only once. This sequence was found in a boy between 2 and 10 years old in good health and CMV-seronegative. The sample consisted of PBMCs.

The CDR3 bases are TGTGCCAGCAGCTCAGGGACAGTCTATGGCTACACCTTC. It is translated as CASSSGTVYGYTF. The V call is TRBV6-5, the J call TRBJ1-2; 7 positions agree with TRBD1. With 6 bases clipped from V and 4 bases from J, the junction kept 5 bases outside the gene matches. Germline V gives CDR1 MNHEY, CDR2 SVGAGI. The CDR3 covers 13 residues.